This TCR beta chain was recorded in a study of identical twins. Regarding this clonotype: What it binds is unknown.

TCRdb fed the 5' RACE reads into MiXCR, producing one record per CDR3 protein. The table has 1.5 million to 2 million distinct CDR3 sequences, under 35% seen once. Regarding the study as a whole: Invariant T cells like MAIT and iNKT could partly confound the zero-insertion analyses. Within cord blood, abundant beta clonotypes carried fewer insertions, but memory repertoires showed no such trend.

The length of the CDR3 is 12 residues. Germline loops: CDR1 ENHRY, CDR2 SYGVKD. The ends were cut back, 6 bases at V and 4 bases at J, with 9 bases in the middle. Sequenced sample: cord blood. The TCR originated in a newborn girl in good health. The V and J genes are TRBV10-3 and TRBJ1-2, with D possibly being TRBD1 (5 bases). Written as DNA, the CDR3 is TGTGCCATCAGCCCGGGACGCTATGGCTACACCTTC. Residues: CAISPGRYGYTF.